The rows below give T cell receptor beta chains drawn from one sample of a study of technical replicates of blood from a handful of donors. Sequencing was performed with immunoSEQ multiplex PCR; in TCRdb, only in-frame clones are kept and a portion is missing. The sample records 70,000 or so clones, roughly 98% being singletons. Material: T cells isolated from PBMCs. These receptors were taken from a human donor in good health. Both conserved end residues are part of each CDR3. D genes are given only for firm matches. Clone size appears in some rows only: once, few, many, or a class for an expanded clone.

clone_size,d_call,v_call,j_call,cdr3_nt,cdr3_aa
.,.,TRBV4-1,TRBJ2-7,TGCGCCAGCAGCCTAGCGAGGAGCTCCTACGAGCAGTACTTC,CASSLARSSYEQYF
.,TRBD1,TRBV5-6,TRBJ2-7,TGTGCCAGCAGCCCGGGCTCCGGGACAGGGATCTACGAGCAGTACTTC,CASSPGSGTGIYEQYF
.,TRBD1,TRBV4-1,TRBJ2-7,TGCGCCAGCAGCAAAGATACCGCCGGGACAGGGGCTTGGCAGTACTTC,CASSKDTAGTGAWQYF
.,.,TRBV14,TRBJ2-7,TGTGCCAGCAGCCAAGCCTTCTTTTACGAGCAGTACTTC,CASSQAFFYEQYF
.,TRBD2,TRBV7-2,TRBJ2-7,TGTGCCAGCAGCCATAGGGGTGGGACTAGGCCCCCCGAGCAGTACTTC,CASSHRGGTRPPEQYF
.,.,TRBV7-9,TRBJ2-5,TGTGCCGGAGGACCCCCCGGTGAGACCCAGTACTTC,CAGGPPGETQYF
.,.,TRBV12-1,TRBJ2-4,TGTGCCAGCAGCTCCAAGAGGACTAGACTCTACTACGCCAAAAACATTCAGTACTTC,CASSSKRTRLYYAKNIQYF
.,.,TRBV9,TRBJ1-1,TGTGCCAGCAGCGGATTAGACAGGCGGGAAGCTTTCTTT,CASSGLDRREAFF
once,.,TRBV16,TRBJ2-7,TGTGCCAGCAGCCACAGGGTGGGTAGCTCCTACGAGCAGTACTTC,CASSHRVGSSYEQYF
.,.,TRBV6-1,TRBJ2-5,TGTGCCAGCAGTGATCGACGGGAGATAGAGACCCAGTACTTC,CASSDRREIETQYF
.,TRBD1,TRBV25-1,TRBJ1-2,TGTGCCAGCAGTGGTACGGGACAGGGAGGAGGCTACACCTTC,CASSGTGQGGGYTF
.,TRBD1,TRBV19,TRBJ1-1,TGTGCCAGTAGTACTGACAGGGGTAACACTGAAGCTTTCTTT,CASSTDRGNTEAFF
.,TRBD1,TRBV2,TRBJ2-2,TGTGCCAGATCTCTAAGCAAGGGGGCGCATACCGGGGAGCTGTTTTTT,CARSLSKGAHTGELFF
.,.,TRBV29-1,TRBJ2-3,TGCAGCGGGGCGAGCGGGCTCACAGATACGCAGTATTTT,CSGASGLTDTQYF
.,TRBD1,TRBV4-1,TRBJ2-3,TGCGCCAGCAGATTTCAGGGGGCAGATACGCAGTATTTT,CASRFQGADTQYF
few,.,TRBV5-8,TRBJ1-1,TGTGCCAGCAGCTTGTCGGGGAAGAACACTGAAGCTTTCTTT,CASSLSGKNTEAFF